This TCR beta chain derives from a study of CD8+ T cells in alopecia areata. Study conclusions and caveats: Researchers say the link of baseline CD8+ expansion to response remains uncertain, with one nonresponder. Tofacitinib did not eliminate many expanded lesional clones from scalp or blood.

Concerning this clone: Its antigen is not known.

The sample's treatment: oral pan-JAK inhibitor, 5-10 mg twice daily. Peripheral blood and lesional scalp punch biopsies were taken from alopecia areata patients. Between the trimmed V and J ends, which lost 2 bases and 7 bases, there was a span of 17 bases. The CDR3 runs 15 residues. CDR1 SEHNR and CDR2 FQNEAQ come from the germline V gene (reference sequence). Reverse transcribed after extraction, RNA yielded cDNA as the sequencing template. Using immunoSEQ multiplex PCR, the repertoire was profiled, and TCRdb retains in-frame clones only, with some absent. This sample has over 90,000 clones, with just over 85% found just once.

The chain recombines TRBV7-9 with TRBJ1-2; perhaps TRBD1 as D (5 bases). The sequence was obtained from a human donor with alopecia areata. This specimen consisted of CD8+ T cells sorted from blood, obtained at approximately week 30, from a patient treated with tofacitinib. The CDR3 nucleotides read TGTGCCAGCAGCTTACGGCTGACAGATCTTGGTGGCTACACCTTC. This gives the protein CASSLRLTDLGGYTF.